The sequence of this T cell receptor beta chain was determined in a study of OX40 agonist ivuxolimab in advanced cancers. Whole-study results and caveats: The study found that CD8+ T cells averaged more expanded clones than CD4+.

Using immunoSEQ multiplex PCR, the repertoire was profiled, and TCRdb retains in-frame clones only, with some absent. The profile shows over 70,000 clones, 70% to 90% of them singletons. This CDR3 region has 17 residues. V dropped 2 bases and J dropped 5 bases, with 18 bases sitting between them. CDR1 and CDR2 from the germline V gene are MDHEN and SYDVKM. About this clone: Its target is unknown.

V is TRBV28 and J is TRBJ1-4, with D possibly being TRBD1 (6 bases). This material consisted of CD4+ or CD8+ T cells sorted from blood, taken in a trial of the OX40 agonist ivuxolimab. The sequence was collected from an adult with an advanced solid tumor such as melanoma, head and neck, liver or kidney cancer. CDR3 loop: CASSLLEPGVPNEKLFF. The CDR3 bases are TGTGCCAGCAGTTTACTTGAACCAGGGGTCCCAAATGAAAAACTGTTTTTT. The full variable domain, its missing parts supplied by reference TRBV28 and TRBJ1-4, is DVKVTQSSRYLVKRTGEKVFLECVQDMDHENMFWYRQDPGLGLRLIYFSYDVKMKEKGDIPEGYSVSREKKERFSLILESASTNQTSMYLCASSLLEPGVPNEKLFFGSGTQLSVL.